The T cell receptor beta chain under discussion was sequenced for a study of cytomegalovirus exposure and HLA in healthy donors (dated by TCRdb to the late 2010s). Study-level background: An earlier analysis of approximately 640 of the donors reported 250 to 350 Gb of sequence data and more than 90 million unique TCR beta sequences from 150 million to 200 million T cells. An early release covering about 600 HLA-typed donors comprised 300 to 350 gigabases of sequencing data and approximately 85 million unique TCR sequences. Among the approximately 400 genotyped donors, approximately 76% belonged to the genetic ancestry cluster associated with self-reported Caucasian donors. The study aimed to test whether cataloging public T cell receptors could reveal signatures of past pathogen exposure. The study used immunosequencing to profile the T cell repertoires of 670 or so subjects and linked those repertoires to cytomegalovirus serostatus. Besides the first cohort of more than 650 subjects, a separate validation cohort made up of roughly 130 different subjects was used. The study combined high-throughput TCR immunosequencing, statistical association of individual TCRs with disease status, and machine learning to predict cytomegalovirus infection status. A later analysis re-analyzed previously published TCR beta repertoires from several hundred donors and added high-resolution HLA genotyping to study TCR occurrence patterns. The later analysis used no new phenotypic data to find candidate immune exposures, relying instead on TCR beta sequences and their occurrence across donors. In an earlier analysis of a few hundred of the donors, high-throughput TCR beta sequencing was used to judge whether each TCR beta V gene segment behaved as functional or pseudogenic. Donor age, sex, ethnicity and CMV serostatus were compiled together with the repertoire data. In a later genetic analysis, genome-wide SNP genotypes for about 65% of the roughly 700 donors were used, and that subset was treated as a discovery cohort. Every discovery cohort repertoire had been produced on one sequencing platform. Class I and class II HLA loci were covered by the typing at four-digit resolution. The number of donors typed differed by locus, with about 629-630 for A, B, C, DRB1 and DQB1, 522 for DQA1, 606 for DPA1, and around 430 for DPB1. A few DR-DQ haplotypes were treated as single units for association and clustering because of strong linkage in the cohort. Among about 400 genotyped donors of the cohort, an average of approximately 240,000 unique TCR beta nucleotide sequences was sequenced per donor, of which about 18% were non-productive.

Results and caveats for the whole study, not just this receptor: Because some donors lacked HLA typing at each locus, the association tests relied only on the typed subset. A cluster of highly shared sequence variants was judged likely to be a technical artifact of the sequencing pipeline. The study listed 170 or so TCR beta chains as associated with cytomegalovirus. Broadly in line with IMGT annotations, most TCR beta V segments showed up in productive rearrangements about 87% or about 30% of the time in an earlier analysis of approximately 600 of the donors. In a later analysis, HLA-associated TCR beta chains were found to be more clonally expanded and to have lower generation probabilities than equally common non-associated chains. V-gene and J-gene trimming of TCR beta chains was associated with a missense DCLRE1C variant in a later genetic analysis, and the association was replicated in an independent cohort. For the cohort, immune exposure information was limited to CMV serostatus. Strong co-occurrence of HLA alleles, especially DR and DQ, made assigning TCR associations to individual alleles difficult. The cohort was sequenced for TCR beta chains only, and without alpha or paired-chain data the features that could be detected were limited. A further reported finding was that TCR beta sequences accurately predicted the HLA-A and HLA-B alleles for most subjects in the first cohort. Linkage disequilibrium might explain the correlated functional status among segregating V segments, but an unknown experimental factor could not be excluded. The earlier analysis of about 600 of the donors excluded 15 to 20 rarely observed V segments, including chromosome 9 orphons, because counts were too low. A few of the identified cytomegalovirus-associated TCR beta chains were confirmed in vitro to be specific for cytomegalovirus antigens. In a later analysis, TCR association rates were found to vary across HLA loci, with the most associated TCRs seen for DRB1 alleles and the fewest for HLA-C alleles. Most TCR sequences were seen in very few donors, while some public TCRs were found in many individuals. Some IMGT-functional V segments, including TRBV6-2 and TRBV6-3, could not be distinguished by the 87-base-pair reads and were therefore excluded. Several of the top co-occurrence clusters appeared to be linked to parvovirus B19, influenza, CMV and Epstein-Barr virus, according to a later analysis. The authors suggested that the approach could potentially be extended to other disease states and immunological phenotypes. At a false discovery rate of 0.05, a later analysis linked fewer than 20,000 TCR beta sequences to specific HLA alleles. Roughly uniform sequencing depth across donors was assumed in presence/absence analyses, although this assumption may not hold. Compared with the roughly 710-donor mean, donors in an Asian-associated ancestry cluster had fewer N-insertions in productive TCRs, according to a later genetic analysis. Cytomegalovirus status was reported to be diagnosed by the classifier with high specificity and sensitivity in both the original and validation cohorts. In a later analysis, most CMV-associated TCR beta chains were found to appear HLA-restricted, with HLA associations seemingly driven largely by CMV exposure.

The method was the immunoSEQ multiplex PCR assay. For the multiplex PCR, a mixture combining 60 forward primers for TCR Vbeta segments and 13 reverse primers for TCR Jbeta segments was used. The CDR3 region of rearranged TCR beta genes was amplified from genomic DNA by a multiplex PCR assay. Amplified TCR beta libraries were sequenced as 87-base-pair reads on the Illumina HiSeq System. As for the original processing: A later analysis counted tens of millions of unique TCR beta chains across the 600 to 850 repertoires, and some 11 million of these chains were shared by at least two donors. A nearest-neighbor algorithm error-corrected the raw reads and collapsed the reads into unique sequences, merging closely related sequences to remove PCR and sequencing errors. To assign V, D and J gene segments, CDR3 sequences were aligned to IMGT reference sequences. Each retained sequence needed at least a six-nucleotide match to both a V gene segment and a J gene segment. A rearrangement counted as productive if the CDR3 had no stop codons and remained in frame with V and J, and every other rearrangement counted as non-productive. Following IMGT convention, CDR3 was defined as the stretch from the second conserved V-encoded cysteine to the conserved J-encoded phenylalanine. The earlier analysis of about 590 of the donors excluded sequences that lacked an unambiguous match to a single V gene segment. An earlier analysis of a few hundred of the donors classified V segments as functional when productive rearrangements were above 56.7% and as segregating when the standard deviation between donors was above 5%. A statistical classification framework was built for diagnosing cytomegalovirus status from the catalog of TCR beta chain sequences. In a later analysis, TCR nucleotide sequences were compared against IMGT/GENE-DB human TR gene sequences so that V and J genes could be assigned. A later analysis assigned CDR3 sequences and most-parsimonious VDJ recombination scenarios with the TCRdist pipeline. In a later analysis, each TCR beta chain was defined by its CDR3 amino acid sequence together with its V-gene family, and reads lacking a unique V-gene family were excluded. In a later analysis, approximately 590 highly shared, low-generation-probability nucleotide sequences were removed to address suspected cross-contamination and a sequencing artifact. In a later analysis, a clonal expansion index was calculated for each public chain from normalized within-repertoire ranks of inferred template counts. In a later analysis, generation probabilities were computed with a VDJ recombination model fitted to out-of-frame rearrangements, and the resulting probabilities were checked against IGoR. In a later analysis, TCR-TCR, TCR-HLA and TCR-CMV co-occurrence was scored with hypergeometric tests, and a repertoire-size bias correction was applied to TCR pairs. To estimate false discovery rates, a later analysis permuted the HLA or CMV assignments 20 times. In a later analysis, co-occurring TCRs were grouped using DBSCAN, and TCRdist sequence similarity was added for clustering within HLA-allele-positive subsets. Repertoires with fewer than 30,000 or more than 120,000 public chains were left out of co-occurrence clustering, as were several repertoires with anomalous nucleotide sharing. Here the immuneACCESS table is served through TCRdb, limited to in-frame sequences with V and J called. Missing clones are a known gap in these copies; in checked studies unresolved V genes cover under half, and the rest lacks a known reason. That table gives V, J and clone size, and the DNA gave D and trimming. In all, the sample holds approximately 160,000 clones, and roughly 77% of those were seen once. The ten largest clones take up 1% of the sample.

The cohort comprised fewer than 700 healthy bone marrow donors. At the time of sampling, every cohort member was nominally healthy, though immune exposures that went unrecorded were likely present. The donor tested CMV seropositive, placing the donor among the roughly 300 seropositive members of the cohort. A peripheral blood sample was provided by each donor, and peripheral blood mononuclear cells were used for TCR beta sequencing. Genomic DNA was extracted from the blood cell samples with the Qiagen DNeasy Blood Extraction Kit. This clone was counted between two and nine times. Its cognate antigen has yet to be identified. Qualities for individual bases were not recorded, and no much larger clone is one base off. Per the germline V gene, SGHTS is the CDR1 and YDEGEE is the CDR2. Between the V and J ends, shortened by 0 bases and 0 bases respectively, the junction contains 16 bases. The CDR3 sequence holds 19 residues, the cysteine and phenylalanine included. The only DNA kept is the CDR3, 57 bases in frame from the first base.

The sequencing input was PBMCs. The origin of this receptor is a woman aged 50 to 60 in good health and CMV-seropositive. The receptor chain draws on TRBV5-8 and TRBJ2-6; TRBD1 could be the D gene, as 5 bases match. The nucleotides are TGTGCCAGCAGCTTGGCAAGGGGTTTCAAATCCTCTGGGGCCAACGTCCTGACTTTC. This encodes CASSLARGFKSSGANVLTF.